Below, 14 T cell receptor beta chains from the same sample are listed, as sequenced in a study of kidney transplant recipient with SARS-CoV-2 infection. Using its own MiXCR run on the reads, TCRdb lists one record per CDR3 protein. This table holds under 250,000 distinct CDR3 sequences, about 30% found once. The material was a blood sample, obtained at baseline and on roughly day 120 from a kidney transplant recipient. The receptors here all came from a male patient aged 30 to 39 who had COVID-19 and was a kidney transplant recipient. The graft donor may be the source of some T cells.

Regarding this clonotype: Just one base apart from a much larger clone, this may be a read error. V gene TRBV6-6 combines with J gene TRBJ2-7; 7 bases line up with TRBD1. The germline CDR1 and CDR2 sequences are MNHNY and SVGAGI (reference sequence). Trimming cost V 6 bases and J 7 bases; bases outside gene matches: 6. The CDR3 consists of 12 residues. CDR3 nucleotides: TGTGCCAGCAGGACAGGGTTGGTAGAGCAGTACTTC. This gives the protein CASRTGLVEQYF.

This clonotype has a count of ten or more. This rearrangement joins TRBV12-3 or TRBV12-4 to TRBJ1-1; 8 bases map to TRBD1. The CDR3 is 15 amino acids. V shed 6 bases, J shed 4 bases, and the junction held 10 bases outside the gene matches. This chain's CDR3 is CASRFETGVATEAFF. CDR3 sequence (DNA): TGTGCCAGCAGGTTCGAGACAGGGGTGGCCACTGAAGCTTTCTTT.

The rearrangement joins TRBV27 to TRBJ2-3; 7 bases map to TRBD1. The CDR3 spans 16 residues. The trim removed 6 bases at V and 0 bases at J, leaving 9 bases unmatched. CDR1 is MNHEY, CDR2 SMNVEV, per germline (reference sequence). CDR3 coding DNA: TGTGCCAGCAGATTCACAGGGGCCGGGAGCACAGATACGCAGTATTTT. Residues: CASRFTGAGSTDTQYF.

Concerning this clonotype itself: With a much larger clone just one base away, this may be a read error. The chain has TRBV6-8 and TRBJ1-6; D remains ambiguous. Germline V gives CDR1 MNHGY, CDR2 SAAAGT. The V gene lost 10 bases and the J gene lost 9 bases, with 16 bases spanning the gap. This CDR3 comprises 13 residues. CDR3 loop: CATRRERSSPLHF. CDR3 coding DNA: TGTGCCACGCGCCGGGAGCGGAGTTCACCCCTCCACTTT.

The sample holds many counts of this clonotype. The chain recombines TRBV6-2 or TRBV6-3 with TRBJ2-4; 8 nucleotides align to TRBD1. The CDR3 sequence is 18 residues long. J lost 2 bases, V lost 4 bases, and 13 bases had no gene match. Per germline, CDR1 MNHEY and CDR2 SVGEGT. In nucleotides, the CDR3 is TGTGCCAGCAGTTCTCGGCAGGGGGCTGTGGATTCCAAAAACATTCAGTACTTC. Translation gives CASSSRQGAVDSKNIQYF.

About this clonotype itself: Possible read error: a much larger clone is one base away. This chain joins TRBV24-1 and TRBJ1-3, with D unresolved. This CDR3 region has 13 residues. Germline V gives CDR1 KGHDR, CDR2 SFDVKD. CDR3 in DNA: TGTGCCACCAGTGAGTCGTCTGGAGACACCATATATTTT. It is translated as CATSESSGDTIYF.

Details on this clonotype: Given a much more abundant clone one base away, this may be a read error. The genes are TRBV7-4 and TRBJ1-2; D unresolved. Germline assignment: CDR1 SGHVT and CDR2 SQSDAQ. This CDR3 is 17 amino acids long. The CDR3 bases are TGTGCCAGCAGCTTTACTTTTTCAGCTCGAAAGACCTATAGCTACACCTTC. The encoded protein is CASSFTFSARKTYSYTF.

This clonotype was counted at least ten times. The chain employs TRBV9 and TRBJ1-2, with 8 positions matching TRBD1. The CDR3 loop spans 16 amino acids. CDR1 is SGDLS, CDR2 YYNGEE, per germline. V was clipped by 0 bases and J by 0 bases; unmatched bases: 4. The CDR3, as DNA: TGTGCCAGCAGCGTAGGGGGACAGGATACTAACTATGGCTACACCTTC. Its translation is CASSVGGQDTNYGYTF.

On this clonotype itself: This may be a read error, as it is one base from a much larger clone. The chain recombines TRBV6-8 with TRBJ2-7; D is unclear. The CDR3 sequence is 15 residues long. Trimming shortened V by 5 bases and J by 3 bases, and 17 bases separated the two germline ends. Germline values: CDR1 MNHGY, CDR2 SAAAGT. The CDR3, as DNA: TGTGCCAGCAGTCGGAGTCACCCCGGAAGCTACGAGCAGTACTTC. Amino acid sequence: CASSRSHPGSYEQYF.

Only a few counts were recorded for this clonotype. A read error may be the cause here, since a much bigger clone is one base away. This chain uses TRBV9 with TRBJ2-7, with D unclear. Germline CDR1 reads SGDLS; CDR2 reads YYNGEE. CDR3 size: 14 residues. V lost 4 bases and J lost 5, with 16 bases in between. CDR3 coding DNA: TGTGCCAGCAGCCTGAGCGTATCCCCCGACGAGCAGTACTTC. Its protein is CASSLSVSPDEQYF.

This clonotype was picked up many times. The chain carries TRBV6-2 or TRBV6-3 and TRBJ2-5; 7 bases are shared with TRBD2. The V and J ends lost 3 bases and 5 bases, in that order; junction bases with no gene match: 9. Germline V lookup: CDR1 MNHEY, CDR2 SVGEGT. The CDR3 covers 15 residues. The CDR3 DNA is TGTGCCAGCAGTTATTTGTCTAGCGGCACGGAGACCCAGTACTTC. This gives the protein CASSYLSSGTETQYF.

In regard to this clonotype: This could be a read error, since a much larger clone is one nucleotide away. The DNA is left out, because the CDR3 cannot be placed on it with certainty; the CDR3 is given as TCRdb lists it. The chain joins TRBV6-5 to TRBJ1-2. The CDR3 is 17 amino acids in total, end residues counted. Germline CDR1 MNHEY, CDR2 SVGAGI. CDR3 sequence reads: CTSSYYCSMRKTYGYTF.

Note on this clonotype: One end of the junction varies from germline; a read error may be responsible. The chain combines TRBV3-1 with TRBJ2-2; D call uncertain. The CDR3 loop spans 18 amino acids. Germline loops: CDR1 LGHDT, CDR2 YNNKEL (reference sequence). CDR3 sequence (DNA): TGTGGCAGCAGCCACGGATCTCCCATTTCAGGCTTGACCGGGGAGCTGTTTTTT. It codes for CGSSHGSPISGLTGELFF.

This clonotype came up a few times. The chain is built from TRBV28 and TRBJ2-3; D is ambiguous. Trimming cost V 3 bases and J 5 bases, with 15 bases left between them. This CDR3 has 15 amino acids. Germline V gives CDR1 MDHEN, CDR2 SYDVKM. The CDR3 sequence: CASSFQTPAVDTQYF. CDR3 DNA sequence: TGTGCCAGCAGTTTCCAGACCCCGGCGGTAGATACGCAGTATTTT.